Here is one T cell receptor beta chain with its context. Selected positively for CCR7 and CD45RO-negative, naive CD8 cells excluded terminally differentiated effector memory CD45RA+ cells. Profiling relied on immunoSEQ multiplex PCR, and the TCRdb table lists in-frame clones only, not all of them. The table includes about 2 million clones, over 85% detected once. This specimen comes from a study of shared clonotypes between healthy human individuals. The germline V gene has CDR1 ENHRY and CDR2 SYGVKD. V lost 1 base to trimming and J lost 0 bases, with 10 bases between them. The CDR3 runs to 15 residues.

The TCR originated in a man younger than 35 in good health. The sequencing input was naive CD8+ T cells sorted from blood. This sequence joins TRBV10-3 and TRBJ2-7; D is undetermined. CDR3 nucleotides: TGTGCCATCAGTGAGTGGACGGTGAACTCCTACGAGCAGTACTTC. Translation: CAISEWTVNSYEQYF.